Shown below are 9 T cell receptor beta chains from a single sample sequenced in a study of molecular identifiers for immune sequencing clone quantification. A single record per CDR3 protein comes from TCRdb applying MiXCR to the PCR reads. Altogether under 650,000 distinct CDR3 sequences are present, roughly 21% being singletons, with the ten largest covering around 0.9%. Material for sequencing was naive CD8+ T cells from blood, with Jurkat cell RNA spiked in. Specified subset: FACS-sorted CD8+CD4-CCR7+CD45RA+ naive T cells. Every receptor here comes from a human donor in good health. Some libraries in this study had Jurkat cell RNA spiked in.

This clonotype was recorded many times. The chain recombines TRBV29-1 with TRBJ2-7; D could derive from TRBD1 or TRBD2 (5 bases each). Germline V gene sequence: CDR1 SQVTM, CDR2 ANQGSEA. The CDR3 is 14 residues long. Trimming cost V 0 bases and J 0 bases, with 9 bases left between them. CDR3 coding DNA: TGCAGCGTTGAAGACGAGGGGAGCTCCTACGAGCAGTACTTC. Residues: CSVEDEGSSYEQYF.

The chain has TRBV4-1 and TRBJ2-7; D might be TRBD1 (5 bases). CDR1 and CDR2 from the germline V gene are MGHRA and YSYEKL. This CDR3 has 15 residues. V was trimmed by 0 bases and J by 2 bases, leaving 11 bases between them. This chain's CDR3 is CASSQDRRDAYEQYF. The CDR3 nucleotides read TGCGCCAGCAGCCAAGATCGCAGGGATGCCTACGAGCAGTACTTC.

The J gene is TRBJ2-1, the V gene TRBV20-1; TRBD2 agrees at 10 bases. V was clipped by 7 bases and J by 1 base; unmatched bases: 4. This CDR3 has 14 amino acids. Germline lookup yields CDR1 DFQATT and CDR2 SNEGSKA (reference sequence). The CDR3 loop is CSGRTSGSYNEQFF. The CDR3 DNA is TGCAGTGGTCGGACTAGCGGATCCTACAATGAGCAGTTCTTC.

Comment on this clonotype: Because the CDR3 is missing its conserved closing phenylalanine or tryptophan, this is likely a read error. The CDR3 sequence: CASSGGQGIANYGYTL. Here the CDR3 DNA reads TGTGCCAGCAGTGGGGGACAGGGGATCGCTAACTATGGCTACACCCTC. The genes are TRBV2 and TRBJ1-2; 10 nucleotides match TRBD1. V trimming: 4 bases; J trimming: 0 bases; junction bases outside the gene matches: 5. Germline V gene data show CDR1 as SNHLY and CDR2 as FYNNEI. The length of the CDR3 is 16 residues.

A note on this clonotype: This could be a read error, since a much larger clone is one nucleotide away. No conserved phenylalanine or tryptophan is present at the end of the CDR3, so a read error is the likely explanation. The rearrangement links TRBV6-5 to TRBJ1-4; no definite D call. The length of the CDR3 is 13 residues. Germline assignment: CDR1 MNHEY and CDR2 SVGAGI. Trimming shortened V by 3 bases and J by 5 bases, and 7 bases separated the two germline ends. CDR3 amino acids: CASSYRVNEKLFS. DNA for the CDR3: TGTGCCAGCAGTTATCGCGTCAATGAAAAACTGTTTTCT.

A remark on this clonotype: A much larger clone is a single base away; this may be a read error. The chain joins TRBV2 to TRBJ1-5; the D is unclear. Germline-derived CDR1 and CDR2 are SNHLY and FYNNEI. The CDR3 contains 16 residues. The CDR3 here is CASSEEWTGSNQPRHF. CDR3 nucleotides: TGTGCCAGCAGTGAAGAATGGACTGGTAGCAATCAGCCCCGGCATTTT. The variable domain in full, completed from reference TRBV2 and TRBJ1-5, reads EPEVTQTPSHQVTQMGQEVILRCVPISNHLYFYWYRQILGQKVEFLVSFYNNEISEKSEIFDDQFSVERPDGSNFTLKIRSTKLEDSAMYFCASSEEWTGSNQPRHFGDGTRLSIL.

This clonotype was seen only a few times. The genes are TRBV7-3 and TRBJ2-2, with 10 bases that match TRBD2. V was pared by 2 bases and J by 1 base, with 16 bases of the junction left unmatched. Germline V gene lookup returns CDR1 SGHTA and CDR2 FQGTGA. This CDR3 contains 21 residues. CDR3 residues: CASSLSFGAYRTSGNTGELFF. Written as DNA, the CDR3 is TGTGCCAGCAGCTTATCGTTTGGGGCGTACCGGACTAGCGGGAACACCGGGGAGCTGTTTTTT.

This clonotype was counted many times. This rearrangement joins TRBV9 to TRBJ1-3, with D perhaps matching TRBD1 (5 bases). Per the germline V gene, CDR1 is SGDLS and CDR2 is YYNGEE. The CDR3 runs to 16 residues. Trimming left V 4 bases short and J 4 bases short, with 18 bases between. The DNA of the CDR3 is TGTGCCAGCAGCCCAAGACAGTGGGGAACAGGAAACACCATATATTTT. The encoded protein is CASSPRQWGTGNTIYF.

On this clonotype itself: This may come from a read error, since a much larger clone is one base off. The rearrangement joins TRBV20-1 to TRBJ2-7; 8 nucleotides line up with TRBD2. The J call may be in error: the DNA end matches TRBJ2-1 better. The CDR3 runs to 17 residues. Germline lookup yields CDR1 DFQATT and CDR2 SNEGSKA (reference sequence). The chain's CDR3 is CSARDPSGPHTPYEQFF. CDR3 bases: TGCAGTGCTAGAGACCCTAGCGGGCCACACACCCCCTACGAGCAGTTCTTC.